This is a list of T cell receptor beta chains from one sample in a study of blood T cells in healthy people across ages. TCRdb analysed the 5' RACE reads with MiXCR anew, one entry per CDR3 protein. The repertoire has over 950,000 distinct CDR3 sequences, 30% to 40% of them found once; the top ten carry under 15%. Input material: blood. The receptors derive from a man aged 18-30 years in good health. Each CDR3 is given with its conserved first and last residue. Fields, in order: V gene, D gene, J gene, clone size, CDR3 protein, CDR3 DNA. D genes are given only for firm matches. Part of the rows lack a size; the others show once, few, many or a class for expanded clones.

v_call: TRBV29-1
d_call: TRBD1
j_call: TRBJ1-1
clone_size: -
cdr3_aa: CSVGDRGYYTEAFF
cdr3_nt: TGCAGCGTTGGGGACAGGGGGTATTACACTGAAGCTTTCTTT

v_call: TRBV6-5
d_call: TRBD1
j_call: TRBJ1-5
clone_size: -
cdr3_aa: CAAGQGSNQPQHF
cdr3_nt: TGTGCCGCGGGACAGGGTAGCAATCAGCCCCAGCATTTT

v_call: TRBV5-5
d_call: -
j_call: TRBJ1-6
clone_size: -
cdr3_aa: CASSSQPTNSPLHF
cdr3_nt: TGTGCCAGCAGCTCTCAGCCTACTAATTCACCCCTCCACTTT

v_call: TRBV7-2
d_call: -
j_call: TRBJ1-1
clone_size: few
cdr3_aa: CASSPDVDTEAFF
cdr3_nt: TGTGCCAGCAGCCCGGACGTAGACACTGAAGCTTTCTTT

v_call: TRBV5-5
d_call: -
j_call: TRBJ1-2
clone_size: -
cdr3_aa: CASSLAEGANYGYTF
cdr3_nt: TGTGCCAGCAGCTTGGCCGAAGGGGCAAACTATGGCTACACCTTC

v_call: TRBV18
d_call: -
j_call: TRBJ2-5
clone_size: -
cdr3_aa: CASSASDSDQETQYF
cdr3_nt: TGTGCCAGCTCCGCTTCGGACAGCGACCAAGAGACCCAGTACTTC

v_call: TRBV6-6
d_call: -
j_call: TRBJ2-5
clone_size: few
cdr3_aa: CASSYGGSRREETQYF
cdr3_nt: TGTGCCAGCAGTTACGGAGGGAGTCGGCGAGAAGAGACCCAGTACTTC

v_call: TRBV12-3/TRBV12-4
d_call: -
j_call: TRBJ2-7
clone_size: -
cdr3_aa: CASSFTGISYEQYF
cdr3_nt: TGTGCCAGCAGTTTTACAGGCATCTCCTACGAGCAGTACTTC

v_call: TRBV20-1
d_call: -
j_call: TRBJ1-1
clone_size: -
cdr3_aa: CSAERAPPTANTEAFF
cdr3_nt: TGCAGTGCCGAACGGGCCCCCCCGACCGCGAACACTGAAGCTTTCTTT

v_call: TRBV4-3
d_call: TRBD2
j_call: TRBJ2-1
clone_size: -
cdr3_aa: CASSQASGLAGKEQFF
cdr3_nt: TGCGCCAGCAGCCAAGCATCGGGGCTAGCGGGGAAGGAGCAGTTCTTC

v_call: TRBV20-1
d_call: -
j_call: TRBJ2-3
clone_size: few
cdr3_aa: CSARDWQSGSTDTQYF
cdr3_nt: TGCAGTGCTAGAGATTGGCAGTCAGGCTCCACAGATACGCAGTATTTT

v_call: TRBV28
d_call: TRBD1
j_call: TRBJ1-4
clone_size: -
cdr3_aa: CASQNRGNEKLFF
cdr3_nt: TGTGCCAGCCAGAACAGGGGAAATGAAAAACTGTTTTTT

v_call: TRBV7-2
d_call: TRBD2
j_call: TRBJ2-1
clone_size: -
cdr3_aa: CASSFPTSSDEQFF
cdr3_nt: TGTGCCAGCAGCTTCCCGACTAGCAGTGATGAGCAGTTCTTC

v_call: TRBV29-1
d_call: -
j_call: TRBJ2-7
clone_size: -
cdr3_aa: CSVDRGDYNEQYF
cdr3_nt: TGCAGCGTTGACAGGGGGGATTACAATGAGCAGTACTTC

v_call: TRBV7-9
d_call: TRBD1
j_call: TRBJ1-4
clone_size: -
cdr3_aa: CASSPRGQGDEKLFF
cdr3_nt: TGTGCCAGCAGCCCTAGGGGACAGGGTGACGAAAAACTGTTTTTT

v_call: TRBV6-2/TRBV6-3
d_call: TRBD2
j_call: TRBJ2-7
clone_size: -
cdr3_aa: CASSYPRGALSYEQYF
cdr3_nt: TGTGCCAGCAGTTACCCGCGGGGGGCCCTCTCCTACGAGCAGTACTTC

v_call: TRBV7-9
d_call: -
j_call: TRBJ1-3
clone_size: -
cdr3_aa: CASSAEVSGNTIYF
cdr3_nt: TGTGCCAGCAGCGCAGAAGTCTCTGGAAACACCATATATTTT

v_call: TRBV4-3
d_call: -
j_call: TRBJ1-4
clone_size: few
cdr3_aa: CASSPGGFDEKLFF
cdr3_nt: TGCGCCAGCAGCCCTGGGGGGTTCGATGAAAAACTGTTTTTT

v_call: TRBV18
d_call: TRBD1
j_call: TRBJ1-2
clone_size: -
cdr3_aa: CASSLTDRASDYGYTF
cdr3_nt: TGTGCCAGCTCACTCACCGACAGGGCCTCCGACTATGGCTACACCTTC

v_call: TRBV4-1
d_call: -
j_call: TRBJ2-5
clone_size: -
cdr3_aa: CASSLRTRQETQYF
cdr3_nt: TGCGCCAGCAGCCTACGGACACGACAAGAGACCCAGTACTTC

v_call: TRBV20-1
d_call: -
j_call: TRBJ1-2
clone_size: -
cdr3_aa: CSASGGSYGYTF
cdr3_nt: TGCAGTGCTAGCGGGGGATCCTATGGCTACACCTTC

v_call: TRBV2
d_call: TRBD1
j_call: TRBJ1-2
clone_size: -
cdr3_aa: CASSEQGAQGCTF
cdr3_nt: TGTGCCAGCAGTGAACAGGGGGCTCAGGGCTGCACCTTC

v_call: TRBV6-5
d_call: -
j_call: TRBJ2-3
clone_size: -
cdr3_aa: CASSSPGHLSTDTQYF
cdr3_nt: TGTGCCAGCAGTTCTCCGGGACATCTTAGTACAGATACGCAGTATTTT

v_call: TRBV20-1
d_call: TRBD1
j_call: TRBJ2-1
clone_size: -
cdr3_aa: CSANFPGTDTYNEQFF
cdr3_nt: TGCAGTGCTAATTTCCCCGGGACAGATACCTACAATGAGCAGTTCTTC

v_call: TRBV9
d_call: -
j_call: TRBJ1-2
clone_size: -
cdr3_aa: CASSVAGVNYGYTF
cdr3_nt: TGTGCCAGCAGCGTAGCTGGGGTGAACTATGGCTACACCTTC

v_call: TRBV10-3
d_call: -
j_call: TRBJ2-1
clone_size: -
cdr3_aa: CAISVNTAYNEQFF
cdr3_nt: TGTGCCATCAGTGTGAACACGGCCTACAATGAGCAGTTCTTC

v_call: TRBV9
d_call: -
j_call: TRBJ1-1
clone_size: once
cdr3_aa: CASSLTGSGPEAFF
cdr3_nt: TGTGCCAGCAGCCTAACAGGGAGCGGCCCTGAAGCTTTCTTT

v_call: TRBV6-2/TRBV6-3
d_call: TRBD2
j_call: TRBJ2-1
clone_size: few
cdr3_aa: CASSLPQELAGYNEQFF
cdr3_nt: TGTGCCAGCAGCCTTCCCCAAGAGCTAGCGGGCTACAATGAGCAGTTCTTC

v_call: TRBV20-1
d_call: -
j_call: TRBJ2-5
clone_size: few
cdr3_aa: CSARLTETQYF
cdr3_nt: TGCAGTGCTAGACTGACAGAGACCCAGTACTTC

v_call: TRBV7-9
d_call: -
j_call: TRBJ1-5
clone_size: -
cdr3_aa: CASSLGGEDNQPQHF
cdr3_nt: TGTGCCAGCAGCTTAGGGGGGGAAGACAATCAGCCCCAGCATTTT

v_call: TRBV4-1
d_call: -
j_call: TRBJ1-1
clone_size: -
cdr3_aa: CASSQAWRGVNTEAFF
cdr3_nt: TGCGCCAGCAGTCAAGCTTGGCGGGGGGTGAACACTGAAGCTTTCTTT

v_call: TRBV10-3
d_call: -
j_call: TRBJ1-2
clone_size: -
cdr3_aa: CAIRGLNYGCTF
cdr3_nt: -

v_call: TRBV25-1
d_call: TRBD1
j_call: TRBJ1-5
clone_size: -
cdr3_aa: CASSYRDSYQPQHF
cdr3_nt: TGTGCCAGCAGCTACCGGGACAGTTATCAGCCCCAGCATTTT

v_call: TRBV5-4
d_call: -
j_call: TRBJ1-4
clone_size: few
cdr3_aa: CASSLEGLEKLFF
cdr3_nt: TGTGCCAGCAGCTTGGAAGGGCTTGAAAAACTGTTTTTT

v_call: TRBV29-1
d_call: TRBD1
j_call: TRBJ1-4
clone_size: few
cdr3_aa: CSVEPRGRNEKLFF
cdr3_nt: TGCAGCGTTGAGCCCAGGGGGCGGAATGAAAAACTGTTTTTT

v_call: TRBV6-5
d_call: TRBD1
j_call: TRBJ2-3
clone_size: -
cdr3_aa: CASSYGKTGKSTDTQYF
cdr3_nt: TGTGCCAGCAGTTACGGGAAGACAGGGAAGAGCACAGATACGCAGTATTTT

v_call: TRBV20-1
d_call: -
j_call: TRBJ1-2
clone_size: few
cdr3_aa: CSARAEQGGYGYTF
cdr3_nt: TGCAGTGCTAGAGCGGAACAGGGAGGTTATGGCTACACCTTC

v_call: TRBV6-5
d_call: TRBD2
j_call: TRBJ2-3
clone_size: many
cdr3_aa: CASSYSGTSGGFTDTQYF
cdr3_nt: TGTGCCAGCAGTTACTCGGGGACTAGCGGGGGATTCACAGATACGCAGTATTTT

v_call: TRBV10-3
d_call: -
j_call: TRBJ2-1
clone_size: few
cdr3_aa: CATRGSHNEQFF
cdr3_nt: TGTGCCACCCGGGGATCCCACAATGAGCAGTTCTTC

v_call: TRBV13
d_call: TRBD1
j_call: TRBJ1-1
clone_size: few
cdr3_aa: CASSQGQYNEAFF
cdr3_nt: TGTGCCAGCAGCCAGGGACAGTACAACGAAGCTTTCTTT